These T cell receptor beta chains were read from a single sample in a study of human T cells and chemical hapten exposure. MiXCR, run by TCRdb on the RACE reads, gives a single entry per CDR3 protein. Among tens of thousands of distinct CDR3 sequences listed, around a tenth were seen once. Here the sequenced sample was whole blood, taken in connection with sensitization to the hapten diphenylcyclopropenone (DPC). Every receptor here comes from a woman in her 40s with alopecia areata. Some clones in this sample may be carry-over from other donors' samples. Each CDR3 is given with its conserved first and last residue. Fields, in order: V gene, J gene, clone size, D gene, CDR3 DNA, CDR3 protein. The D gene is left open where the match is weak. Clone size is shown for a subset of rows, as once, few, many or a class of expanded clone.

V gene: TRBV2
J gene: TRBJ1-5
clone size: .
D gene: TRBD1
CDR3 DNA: TGTGCCAGCAGTGAAAAGGGGGCGCGAAACAATCAGCCCCAGCATTTT
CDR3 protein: CASSEKGARNNQPQHF

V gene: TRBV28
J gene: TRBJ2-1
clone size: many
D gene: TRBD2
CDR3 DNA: TGTGCCAGCAGTTTCCTCGGACTAGCGGGGGCCTTCTCCTACAATGAGCAGTTCTTC
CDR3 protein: CASSFLGLAGAFSYNEQFF

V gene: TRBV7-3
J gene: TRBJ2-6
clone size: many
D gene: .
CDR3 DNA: TGTGCCAGCAGCTCAACCTCTGGGGCCAACGTCCTGACTTTC
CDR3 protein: CASSSTSGANVLTF

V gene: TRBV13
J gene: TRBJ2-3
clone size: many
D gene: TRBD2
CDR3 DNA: TGTGCCAGCAGCCTAATGACCAGCGGGGGGTCAGATACGCAGTATTTT
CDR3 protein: CASSLMTSGGSDTQYF

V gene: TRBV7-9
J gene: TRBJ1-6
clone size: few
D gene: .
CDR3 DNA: TGTGCCAGCAGCTCAACAGGTGGGGCGTATAATTCACCCCTCCACTTT
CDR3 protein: CASSSTGGAYNSPLHF

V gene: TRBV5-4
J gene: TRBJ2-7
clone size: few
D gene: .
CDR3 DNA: TGTGCCAGCAGCTTTGGGCGTAGCTCCTACGAGCAGTACTTC
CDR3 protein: CASSFGRSSYEQYF

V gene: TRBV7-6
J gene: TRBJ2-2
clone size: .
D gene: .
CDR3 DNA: TGTGCCAGCAGCTTAGCACAGGGAGGGGCCGGGGAGCTGTTTTTT
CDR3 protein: CASSLAQGGAGELFF

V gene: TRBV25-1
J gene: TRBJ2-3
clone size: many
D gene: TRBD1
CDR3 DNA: TGTGCCAGCAGTGAACGAGGGACAGGGGGCACAGATACGCAGTATTTT
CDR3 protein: CASSERGTGGTDTQYF

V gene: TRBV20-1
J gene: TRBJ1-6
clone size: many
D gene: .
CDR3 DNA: TGCAGTGCTAGTGGGGGGGGCCTAAAGAATTCACCCCTCCACTTT
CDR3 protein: CSASGGGLKNSPLHF

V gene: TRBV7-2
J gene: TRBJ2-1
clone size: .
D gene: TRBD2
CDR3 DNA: TGTGCCAGCAGCTTTAGCGGGGGGTGGGCCTACAATGAGCAGTTCTTC
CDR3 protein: CASSFSGGWAYNEQFF

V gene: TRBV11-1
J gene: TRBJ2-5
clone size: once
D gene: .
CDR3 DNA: TGTGCCAGCAGCTTAGGACAATTCCCCGGCGGGGACCAAGAGACCCAGTACTTC
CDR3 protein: CASSLGQFPGGDQETQYF

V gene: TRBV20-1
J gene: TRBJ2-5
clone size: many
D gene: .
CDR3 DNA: TGCAGTGCTAGCAAGGGAAAAGAAGAGACCCAGTACTTC
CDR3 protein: CSASKGKEETQYF

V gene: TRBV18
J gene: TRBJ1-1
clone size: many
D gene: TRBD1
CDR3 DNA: TGTGCCAGCTCATCTTACTCAGGGGGCACTGAAGCTTTCTTT
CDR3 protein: CASSSYSGGTEAFF

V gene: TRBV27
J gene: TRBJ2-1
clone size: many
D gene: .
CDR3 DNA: TGTGCCAGCAGTTCCGGAGGAAGCTTCTACAATGAGCAGTTCTTC
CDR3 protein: CASSSGGSFYNEQFF

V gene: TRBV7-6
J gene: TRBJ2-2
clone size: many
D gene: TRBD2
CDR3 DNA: TGTGCCAGCAGCTACGGGACGGGAGGCACCGGGGAGCTGTTTTTT
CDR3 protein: CASSYGTGGTGELFF

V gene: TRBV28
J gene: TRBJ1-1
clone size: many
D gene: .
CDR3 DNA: TGTGCCAGCAGTAGCTATTTAGGCACTGAAGCTTTCTTT
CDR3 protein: CASSSYLGTEAFF

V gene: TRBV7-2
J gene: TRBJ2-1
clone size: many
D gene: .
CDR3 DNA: TGTGCCAGCAGCTTAGTGGGCAAGACTGAGCAGTTCTTC
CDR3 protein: CASSLVGKTEQFF

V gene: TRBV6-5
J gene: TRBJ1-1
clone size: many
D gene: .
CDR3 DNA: TGTGCCAGCATCAACGGTTTGAGAACTGAAGCTTTCTTT
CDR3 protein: CASINGLRTEAFF

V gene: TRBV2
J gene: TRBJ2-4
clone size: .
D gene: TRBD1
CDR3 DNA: TGTGCCAGCAGGGACAGGGGGCGAAGGAACATTCAGTACTTC
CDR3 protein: CASRDRGRRNIQYF

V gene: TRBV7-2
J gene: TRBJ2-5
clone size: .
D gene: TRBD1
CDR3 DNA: TGTGCCAGCAGCCTAGGACAGGCTCAAGAGACCCAGTACTTC
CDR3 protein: CASSLGQAQETQYF

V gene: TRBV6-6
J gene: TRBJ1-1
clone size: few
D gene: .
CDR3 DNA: TGTGCCAGCAGCTGGGTAGGGGGGTCGGCTTTCTTT
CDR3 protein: CASSWVGGSAFF

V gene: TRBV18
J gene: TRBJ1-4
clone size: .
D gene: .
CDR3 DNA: TGTGCCAGCTCACCCCGGACAGAGTTAAGAGAAAAACTGTTTTTT
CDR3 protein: CASSPRTELREKLFF

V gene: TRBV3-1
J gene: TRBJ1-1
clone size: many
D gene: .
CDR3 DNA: TGTGCCAGCAGCCCTCGATGGGGGGCGGAAGCTTTCTTT
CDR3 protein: CASSPRWGAEAFF

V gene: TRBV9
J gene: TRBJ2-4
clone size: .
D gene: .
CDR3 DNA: TGTGCCAGCTCGCCATCAGCCAAAAACATTCAGTACTTC
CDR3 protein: CASSPSAKNIQYF

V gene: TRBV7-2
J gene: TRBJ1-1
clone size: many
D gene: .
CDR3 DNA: TGTGCCAGCAGCTTAGATCGGGGCGGCACTGAAGCTTTCTTT
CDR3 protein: CASSLDRGGTEAFF

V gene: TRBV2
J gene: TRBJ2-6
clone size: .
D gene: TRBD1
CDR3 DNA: TGTGCCAGCAGCGGCGTATACGCAGGGGGAGTCTCTGGGGCCAACGTCCTGACTTTC
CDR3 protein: CASSGVYAGGVSGANVLTF

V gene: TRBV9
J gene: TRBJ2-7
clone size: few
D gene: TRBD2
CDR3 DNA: TGTGCCAGCAGCGCGGGGCCGGGACTAGCGGGTTCCTACGAGCAGTACTTC
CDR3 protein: CASSAGPGLAGSYEQYF

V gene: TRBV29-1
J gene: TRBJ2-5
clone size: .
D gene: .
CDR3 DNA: TGCAGCGTAAGACCAGGGTCGGGGGAGACCCAGTACTTC
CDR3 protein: CSVRPGSGETQYF

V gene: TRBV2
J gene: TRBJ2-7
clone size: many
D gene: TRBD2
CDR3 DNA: TGTGCCAGCATGCTGGAGCGGGGTTCCTACGAGCAGTACTTC
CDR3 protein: CASMLERGSYEQYF

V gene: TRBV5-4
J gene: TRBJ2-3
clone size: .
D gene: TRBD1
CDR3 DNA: TGTGCCAGCAGCTTAAAAGGGGGCGGCCCAGATACGCAGTATTTT
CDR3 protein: CASSLKGGGPDTQYF

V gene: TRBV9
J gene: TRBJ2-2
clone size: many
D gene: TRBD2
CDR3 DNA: TGTGCCAGCAGCGTAGTCGGTGGGGGGACTAGCGGTACCACCGGGGAGCTGTTTTTT
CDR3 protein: CASSVVGGGTSGTTGELFF

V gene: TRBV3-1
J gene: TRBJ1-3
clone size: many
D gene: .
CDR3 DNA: TGTGCCAGCAGCCTTCTCGCCGGGACACGCTCTGGAAACACCATATATTTT
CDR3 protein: CASSLLAGTRSGNTIYF